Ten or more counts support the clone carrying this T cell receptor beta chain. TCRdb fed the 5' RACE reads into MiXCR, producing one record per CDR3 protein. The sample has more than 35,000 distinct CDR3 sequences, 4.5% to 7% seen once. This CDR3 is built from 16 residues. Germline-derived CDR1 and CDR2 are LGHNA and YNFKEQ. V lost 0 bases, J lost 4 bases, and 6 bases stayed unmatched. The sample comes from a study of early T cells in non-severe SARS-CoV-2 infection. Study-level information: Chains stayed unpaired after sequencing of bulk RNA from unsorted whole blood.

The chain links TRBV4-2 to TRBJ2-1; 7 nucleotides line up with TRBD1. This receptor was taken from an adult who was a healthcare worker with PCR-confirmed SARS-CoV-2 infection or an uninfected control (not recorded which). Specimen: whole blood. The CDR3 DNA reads TGTGCCAGCAGCCAAGATGGGACAGTACTGTACAATGAGCAGTTCTTC. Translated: CASSQDGTVLYNEQFF.